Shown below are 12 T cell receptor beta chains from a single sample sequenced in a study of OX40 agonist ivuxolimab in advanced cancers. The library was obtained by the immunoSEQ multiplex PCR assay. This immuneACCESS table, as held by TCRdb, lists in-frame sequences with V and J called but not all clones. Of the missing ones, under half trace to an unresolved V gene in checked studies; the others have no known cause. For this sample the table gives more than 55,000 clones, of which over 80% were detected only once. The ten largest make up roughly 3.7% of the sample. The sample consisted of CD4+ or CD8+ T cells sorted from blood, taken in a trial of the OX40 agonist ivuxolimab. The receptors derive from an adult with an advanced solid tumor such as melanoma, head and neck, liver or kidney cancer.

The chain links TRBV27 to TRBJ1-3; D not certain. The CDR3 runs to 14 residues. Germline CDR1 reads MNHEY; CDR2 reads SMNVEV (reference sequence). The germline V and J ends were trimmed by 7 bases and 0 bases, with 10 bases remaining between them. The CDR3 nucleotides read TGTGCCAGCAAGACGGATTTCTCTGGAAACACCATATATTTT. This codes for CASKTDFSGNTIYF.

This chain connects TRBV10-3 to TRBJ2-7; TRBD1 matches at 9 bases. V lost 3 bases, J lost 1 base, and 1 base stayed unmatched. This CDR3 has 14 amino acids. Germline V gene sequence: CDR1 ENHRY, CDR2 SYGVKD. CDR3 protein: CAISDGTGSYEQYF. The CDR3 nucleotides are TGTGCCATCAGTGATGGGACAGGGTCCTACGAGCAGTACTTC.

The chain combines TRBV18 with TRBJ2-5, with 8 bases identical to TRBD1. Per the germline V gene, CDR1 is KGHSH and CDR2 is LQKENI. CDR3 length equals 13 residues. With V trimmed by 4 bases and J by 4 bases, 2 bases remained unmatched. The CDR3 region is CASSRTGGETQYF. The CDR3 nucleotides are TGTGCCAGCTCACGTACAGGGGGAGAGACCCAGTACTTC. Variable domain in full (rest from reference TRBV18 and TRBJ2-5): NAGVMQNPRHLVRRRGQEARLRCSPMKGHSHVYWYRQLPEEGLKFMVYLQKENIIDESGMPKERFSAEFPKEGPSILRIQQVVRGDSAAYFCASSRTGGETQYFGPGTRLLVL.

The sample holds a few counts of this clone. CDR3 sequence (DNA): TGTGCCAGTAGTCCGCGAGGTGGATCACGGCCCCAGCATTTT. As protein: CASSPRGGSRPQHF. The chain couples TRBV19 to TRBJ1-5, with D uncertain. The V and J ends lost 5 bases and 9 bases respectively, with 17 bases between them. Germline CDR1 reads LNHDA; CDR2 reads SQIVND (reference sequence). This CDR3 has 14 amino acids. Drawing the rest from reference TRBV19 and TRBJ1-5, the complete variable domain is DGGITQSPKYLFRKEGQNVTLSCEQNLNHDAMYWYRQDPGQGLRLIYYSQIVNDFQKGDIAEGYSVSREKKESFPLTVTSAQKNPTAFYLCASSPRGGSRPQHFGDGTRLSIL.

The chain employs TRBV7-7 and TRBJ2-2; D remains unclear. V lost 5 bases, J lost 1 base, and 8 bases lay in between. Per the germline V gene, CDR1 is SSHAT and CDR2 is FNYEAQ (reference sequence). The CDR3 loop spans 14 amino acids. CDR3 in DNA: TGTGCCAGCAGCCCATTGATGAACACCGGGGAGCTGTTTTTT. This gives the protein CASSPLMNTGELFF.

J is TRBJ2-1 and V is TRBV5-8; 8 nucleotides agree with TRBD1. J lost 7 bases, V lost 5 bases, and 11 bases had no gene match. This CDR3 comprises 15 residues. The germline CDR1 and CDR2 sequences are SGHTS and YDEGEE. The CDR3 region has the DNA TGTGCCAGCAGGCCCCTGGGGCAGGGGGCGAATGAGCAGTTCTTC. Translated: CASRPLGQGANEQFF. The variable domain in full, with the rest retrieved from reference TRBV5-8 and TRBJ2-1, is EAGVTQSPTHLIKTRGQQATLRCSPISGHTSVYWYQQALGLGLQFLLWYDEGEERNRGNFPPRFSGRQFPNYSSELNVNALELEDSALYLCASRPLGQGANEQFFGPGTRLTVL.

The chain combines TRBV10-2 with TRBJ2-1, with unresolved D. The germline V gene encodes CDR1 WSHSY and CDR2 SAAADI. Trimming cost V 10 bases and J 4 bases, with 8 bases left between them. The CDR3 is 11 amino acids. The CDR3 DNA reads TGCGCCACCCAAGGGTACAATGAGCAGTTCTTC. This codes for CATQGYNEQFF.

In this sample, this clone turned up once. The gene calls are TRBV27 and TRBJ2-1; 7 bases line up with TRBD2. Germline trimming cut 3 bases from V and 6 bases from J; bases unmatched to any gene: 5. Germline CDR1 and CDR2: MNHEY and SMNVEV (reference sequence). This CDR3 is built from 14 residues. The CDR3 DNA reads TGTGCCAGCAGTTTTTCGGGGGGATTCAATGAGCAGTTCTTC. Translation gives CASSFSGGFNEQFF.

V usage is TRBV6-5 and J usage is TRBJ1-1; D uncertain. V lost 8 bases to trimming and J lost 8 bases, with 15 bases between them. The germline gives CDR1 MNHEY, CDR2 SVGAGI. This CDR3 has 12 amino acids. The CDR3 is CASSTITGEAFF. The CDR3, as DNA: TGTGCCAGCTCTACAATAACGGGAGAAGCTTTCTTT.

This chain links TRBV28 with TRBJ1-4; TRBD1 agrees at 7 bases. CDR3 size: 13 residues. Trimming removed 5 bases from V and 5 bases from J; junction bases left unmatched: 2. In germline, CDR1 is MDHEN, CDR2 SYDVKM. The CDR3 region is CASSGQENEKLFF. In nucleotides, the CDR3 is TGTGCCAGCAGTGGACAGGAGAATGAAAAACTGTTTTTT.

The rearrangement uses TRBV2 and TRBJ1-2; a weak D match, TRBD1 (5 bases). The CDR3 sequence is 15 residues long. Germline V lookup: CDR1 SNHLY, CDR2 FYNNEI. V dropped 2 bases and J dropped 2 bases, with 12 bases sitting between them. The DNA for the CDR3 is TGTGCCAGCAGTGAAAGAGGGGCGATGAACTATGGCTACACCTTC. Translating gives CASSERGAMNYGYTF.

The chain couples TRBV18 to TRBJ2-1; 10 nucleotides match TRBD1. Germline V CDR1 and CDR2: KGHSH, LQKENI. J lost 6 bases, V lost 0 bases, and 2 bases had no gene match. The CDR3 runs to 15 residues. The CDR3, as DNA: TGTGCCAGCTCACCACCGGGACAGGGGCTCAATGAGCAGTTCTTC. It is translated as CASSPPGQGLNEQFF.